This record concerns one T cell receptor (beta chain) sequence. Its target is not known. This record belongs to a study of shared clonotypes between healthy human individuals. Study details: For every donor, three CD4 naive, three CD4 memory, two CD8 naive and one CD8 memory plates were used. Points from the study as a whole: Among several donors, approximately 4.6% of naive CD4 clonotypes were found in common. Although depth was large, rarefaction showed that sequencing of the sorted subsets was incomplete. Memory subsets had estimated richness that was generally smaller than that of naive subsets.

Produced via immunoSEQ multiplex PCR; TCRdb's table is partial and in-frame only. There are 1.5 million to 2.5 million clones in the sample; approximately 95% occur only once, and more than 0.95% lies in the top ten. The germline gives CDR1 DFQATT, CDR2 SNEGSKA (reference sequence). Trimming stripped 8 bases from V and 3 bases from J, with 9 bases between. This CDR3 is built from 11 residues. Naive CD8 cells lacked CD45RO and underwent positive selection for CCR7, leaving out terminally differentiated effector memory CD45RA+ cells. The specimen was naive CD8+ T cells sorted from blood. The chain couples TRBV20-1 to TRBJ2-3; D unresolved. This receptor was obtained from a young man in good health. The CDR3: CSLFTTDTQYF. The CDR3 bases are TGCAGTCTTTTTACTACAGATACGCAGTATTTT.